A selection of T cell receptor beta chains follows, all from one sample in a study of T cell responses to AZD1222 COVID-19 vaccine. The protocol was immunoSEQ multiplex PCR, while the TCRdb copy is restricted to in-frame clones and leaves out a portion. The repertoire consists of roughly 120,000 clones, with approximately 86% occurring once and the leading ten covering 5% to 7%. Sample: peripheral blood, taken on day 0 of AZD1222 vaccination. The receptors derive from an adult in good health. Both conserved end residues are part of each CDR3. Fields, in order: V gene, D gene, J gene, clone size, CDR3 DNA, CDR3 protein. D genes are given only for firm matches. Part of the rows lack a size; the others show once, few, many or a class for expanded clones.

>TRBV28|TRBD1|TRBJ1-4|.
TGTGCCAGCAGTTTTCCACAGGGGCACGAAAAACTGTTTTTT
CASSFPQGHEKLFF
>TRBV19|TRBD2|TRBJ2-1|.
TGTGCCAGCGGGACTAAGGCTTACAATGAGCAGTTCTTC
CASGTKAYNEQFF
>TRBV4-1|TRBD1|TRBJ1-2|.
TGCGCCAGCAGCCCAAGTGGGACAGGGAGAGACGGCTACACCTTC
CASSPSGTGRDGYTF
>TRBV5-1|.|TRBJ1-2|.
TGCGCCAGCAGCTTCGAGGGCAGTAACTATGGCTACACCTTC
CASSFEGSNYGYTF
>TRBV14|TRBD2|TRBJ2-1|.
TGTGCCAGCAGAAATAGCGGGGGGGTATCCTACAATGAGCAGTTCTTC
CASRNSGGVSYNEQFF
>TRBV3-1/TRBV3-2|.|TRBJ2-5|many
TGTGCCAGCAGTCCGGACAACCTTAAAGAGACCCAGTACTTC
CASSPDNLKETQYF
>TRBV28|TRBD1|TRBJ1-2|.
TGTGCCAGCAGGTCGGGACAGAACTATGGCTACACCTTC
CASRSGQNYGYTF
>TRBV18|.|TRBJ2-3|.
TGTGCCAGCTCACCACCCGGGGAAAATACGCAGTATTTT
CASSPPGENTQYF
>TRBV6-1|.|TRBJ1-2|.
TGTGCCAGCAGTGAAGCGACCGGCCCTTGGGGCTATGGCTACACCTTC
CASSEATGPWGYGYTF
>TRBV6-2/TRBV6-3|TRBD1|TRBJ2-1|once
TGTGCCAGCAGCACCAGCCGGACAGGGGACAACAATGAGCAGTTCTTC
CASSTSRTGDNNEQFF
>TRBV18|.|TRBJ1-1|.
TGTGCCAGCTCACCAAGAGGGTCTGACACTGAAGCTTTCTTT
CASSPRGSDTEAFF
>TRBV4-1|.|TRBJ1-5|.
TGCGCCAGCAGCCAAGAACAGCAAAGGAGCAATCAGCCCCAGCATTTT
CASSQEQQRSNQPQHF
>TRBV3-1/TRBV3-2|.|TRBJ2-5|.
TGTGCCAGCAGCCCCTTGGTACCTGCCAAAGAGACCCAGTACTTC
CASSPLVPAKETQYF
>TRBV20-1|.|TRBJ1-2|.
TGCAGTGCTAGAATACAGTCGGGCTACACCTTC
CSARIQSGYTF
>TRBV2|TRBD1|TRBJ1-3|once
TGTGCCAGCAGTACGGGACAGGGAGGAGGAAACACCATATATTTT
CASSTGQGGGNTIYF
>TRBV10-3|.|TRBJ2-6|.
TGTGCCATCAGGGGTCTGGGGGCTGGGGCCAACGTCCTGACTTTC
CAIRGLGAGANVLTF
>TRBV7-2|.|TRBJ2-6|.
TGTGCCAGCAGCTTTAGGGAATGGACTGGGGCCAACGTCCTGACTTTC
CASSFREWTGANVLTF
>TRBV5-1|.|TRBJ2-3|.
TGCGCCAGCAGCATGGACGCTCGGGGAGATACGCAGTATTTT
CASSMDARGDTQYF
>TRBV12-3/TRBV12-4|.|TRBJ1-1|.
TGTGCCAGCAGCCGCAGAGGGAACACTGAAGCTTTCTTT
CASSRRGNTEAFF
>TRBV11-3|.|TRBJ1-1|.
TGTGCCAGCAGCTCCCTCTCGGGGATGGACACTGAAGCTTTCTTT
CASSSLSGMDTEAFF
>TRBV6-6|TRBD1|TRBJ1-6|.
TGTGCCAGCAGTCCCCGGACAGGGGGCCAGAGGAGAGTTAATTCACCCCTCCACTTT
CASSPRTGGQRRVNSPLHF
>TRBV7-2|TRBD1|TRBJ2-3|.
TGTGCCAGCAGCGCCCACAGGGGGCCCCGCACAGATACGCAGTATTTT
CASSAHRGPRTDTQYF
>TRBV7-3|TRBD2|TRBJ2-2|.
TGTGCCAGCAGCGCCGGGGGGGCGATTATGAGGGAGCTGTTTTTT
CASSAGGAIMRELFF
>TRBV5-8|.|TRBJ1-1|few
TGTGCCAGCAGGATTATCAGGGGCTCGACTGAAGCTTTCTTT
CASRIIRGSTEAFF
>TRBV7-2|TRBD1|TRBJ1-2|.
TGTGCCAGCAGCTTAGGGGGGACAGGTCATGGCTACACCTTC
CASSLGGTGHGYTF
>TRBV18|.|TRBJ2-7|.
TGTGCCAGCTCACTACGGGGGCCAGAAGAGTACTTC
CASSLRGPEEYF
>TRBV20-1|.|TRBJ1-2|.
TGCAGTCCCATCGGGGGCTACACCTTC
CSPIGGYTF